This T cell receptor (beta chain) is drawn from a study of blood T cell repertoires in COVID-19. Whole-study context: The samples span acute and convalescent COVID-19 from the United States, Italy and Spain. T cells, B-cell-depleted T cells, or PBMCs supplied cDNA or gDNA.

The ends lost 3 bases at V and 0 bases at J; junction bases unmatched: 20. The CDR3 has 21 amino acids. From germline, CDR1 is LNHDA and CDR2 SQIVND (reference sequence). Per the original methods: Amplification with reference gene primers provided the estimates of nucleated cell counts. Profiling relied on immunoSEQ multiplex PCR, and the TCRdb table lists in-frame clones only, not all of them. V and J calls and clone size are copied from that table; D and trimming were computed from the DNA. The table lists some 33,000 clones, 85% to 90% of them singletons, with roughly 7.3% in the top ten. The sequencing input was peripheral blood. The TCR originated in a human donor in a cohort sampled during active COVID-19. This chain connects TRBV19 to TRBJ2-4; 7 nucleotides agree with TRBD1. For the CDR3, the DNA is TGTGCCAGTAGTATTTCCCCCCCCGGGACAGCTATTCAACTAGCCAAAAACATTCAGTACTTC. Its translation: CASSISPPGTAIQLAKNIQYF.